This T cell receptor (beta chain) stems from a study of HIV-infected children after antiretroviral therapy interruption. Germline V gives CDR1 LGHNT, CDR2 FRNRAP. This CDR3 is 10 amino acids long. The V and J ends lost 1 base and 12 bases respectively, with 4 bases between them. Unique molecular identifiers were included in an RNA-based 3' RACE TCR library. TCRdb ran MiXCR on the 3' RACE reads and lists one entry per CDR3 protein. Of approximately 95,000 distinct CDR3 sequences in the sample, about 6.3% were seen once. As to treatment: PENTA 11 planned treatment interruption arm or continuous ART arm.

The chain is built from TRBV12-5 and TRBJ2-1; D is uncertain. The source is a pool of human donors with HIV. This material consisted of CD45RA+ CD4+ T cells from PBMCs, pooled from several time points, taken from a donor given antiretroviral therapy, either interrupted or continuous. Subset given: naive CD4+ CD45RA+ CD45RO- T cells. CDR3 amino acids: CASGLGRQFF. The CDR3 coding sequence is TGTGCTAGTGGTTTGGGGCGGCAGTTCTTC.